Detailed here is one T cell receptor (beta chain). The data were taken from a study of blood T cell repertoires in COVID-19. Looking at the study overall: Some COVID-19 samples were acute and others convalescent; all came from the United States, Italy and Spain. The analysed material was cDNA or gDNA that came from T cells, B-cell-depleted T cells, or PBMCs.

Seattle's enrolled individuals joined amid active infection and were then monitored longitudinally. The authors' processing: Estimation of nucleated cell counts relied on the amplification of reference gene primers. Sequencing used immunoSEQ multiplex PCR; TCRdb keeps in-frame clones, though not all of them. The DNA gave D and trimming, while V, J and clone size come from that table. This table holds about 220,000 clones, roughly 85% found once. CDR1 is SGHAT, CDR2 FQDESV, per germline (reference sequence). Trimming removed 5 bases from V and 3 bases from J; junction bases left unmatched: 8. The CDR3 consists of 15 residues.

The sample was peripheral blood. This TCR derives from a woman aged 70 to 79 with COVID-19, enrolled during active disease. The chain couples TRBV11-1 to TRBJ2-7; 9 bases fit TRBD2. The CDR3 region is CASSLGGTSFYEQYF. For the CDR3, the DNA is TGTGCCAGCAGCCTAGGGGGGACTAGCTTCTACGAGCAGTACTTC. Variable domain in full (rest from reference TRBV11-1 and TRBJ2-7): EAEVAQSPRYKITEKSQAVAFWCDPISGHATLYWYRQILGQGPELLVQFQDESVVDDSQLPKDRFSAERLKGVDSTLKIQPAELGDSAMYLCASSLGGTSFYEQYFGPGTRLTVT.